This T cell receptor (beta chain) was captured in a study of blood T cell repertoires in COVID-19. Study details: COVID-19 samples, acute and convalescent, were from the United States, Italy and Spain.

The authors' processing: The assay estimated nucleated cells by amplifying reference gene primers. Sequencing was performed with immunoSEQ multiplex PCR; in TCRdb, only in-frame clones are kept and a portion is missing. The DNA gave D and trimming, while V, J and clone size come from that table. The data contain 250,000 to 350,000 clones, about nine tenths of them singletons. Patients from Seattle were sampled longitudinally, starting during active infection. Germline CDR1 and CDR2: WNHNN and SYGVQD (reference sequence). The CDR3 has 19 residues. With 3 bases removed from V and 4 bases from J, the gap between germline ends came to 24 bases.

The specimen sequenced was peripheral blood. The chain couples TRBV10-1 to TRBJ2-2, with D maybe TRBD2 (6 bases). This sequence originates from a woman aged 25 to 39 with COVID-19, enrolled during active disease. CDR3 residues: CASSESFLGGAPGTGELFF. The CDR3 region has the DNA TGCGCCAGCAGTGAAAGTTTTCTAGGAGGGGCGCCAGGCACCGGGGAGCTGTTTTTT.